The sequence of this T cell receptor beta chain was determined in a study of beta chain features in type 1 diabetes. Study-level points and caveats: Resolution of whether HLA type affects TCRB rearrangement was not achieved here. cDNA-based reads could over-represent cells with high TCR expression. TCRB CDR3 length was moderately but significantly reduced in all four CD4+ subsets of Type 1 diabetes patients.

V was clipped by 5 bases and J by 0 bases; unmatched bases: 8. Germline-derived CDR1 and CDR2 are SNHLY and FYNNEI. The CDR3 is made up of 18 amino acids. Each sorted population was over 95% pure. A note on this clone: What it recognizes is unknown.

Of the isolated RNA, all was reverse transcribed, and so the sequenced material was expressed TCRB transcripts. Method: immunoSEQ multiplex PCR; TCRdb's copy keeps in-frame clones and lacks some. This table has 95,000 to 110,000 clones, roughly 28% appearing once. Sequenced: central memory CD4+ T cells from blood. The rearrangement joins TRBV2 to TRBJ2-2, with TRBD1 matching 11 bases. The receptor comes from a young woman with type 1 diabetes. In DNA, the CDR3 is TGTGCCAGCAGTCCGGACAGGGGGCCCCGAACGAACACCGGGGAGCTGTTTTTT. Translation: CASSPDRGPRTNTGELFF.